These 21 T cell receptor beta chains originate from one sample sequenced in a study of regulatory T cells in long-lasting Graves disease. Time point specified: newly diagnosed GD, antithyroid drugs for less than 3 months. Preparation of the TCR library used RNA extracted from PBMCs. Arm-PCR with iRepertoire HTBI primers amplified the CDR3 regions for these TCR beta libraries. One entry per CDR3 protein results from TCRdb running MiXCR on the multiplex PCR reads. The table records 320,000 or so distinct CDR3 sequences, about 20% of them present only once. Source: peripheral blood mononuclear cells (PBMCs), taken at new diagnosis, from a patient treated with antithyroid drugs. The receptors originated from a female donor with Graves disease.

This clonotype was detected ten times or more. The chain couples TRBV2 to TRBJ2-2; 8 bases match TRBD2. The CDR3 length is 18 residues. Germline values: CDR1 SNHLY, CDR2 FYNNEI. V trimming: 7 bases; J trimming: 4 bases; junction bases outside the gene matches: 17. As DNA, the CDR3 is TGTGCCAGCACTTACCCGGGGGCCGCGGGAGGAGGCACCGGGGAGCTGTTTTTT. This sequence encodes CASTYPGAAGGGTGELFF.

On this clonotype itself: A far larger clone is one nucleotide away, so this likely arose from a read error. This sequence joins TRBV11-2 and TRBJ2-1, with D possibly TRBD1 on 5 matching bases. The germline gives CDR1 SGHAT, CDR2 FQNNGV. CDR3 length: 13 residues. The V gene lost 6 bases and the J gene lost 10 bases, with 16 bases spanning the gap. The CDR3 DNA reads TGTGCCAGCAGTGCGAGGACAATCCACGAGCAGTTCTTC. It codes for CASSARTIHEQFF.

There are many counts of this clonotype. J is TRBJ2-4 and V is TRBV28, with D unclear. Germline lookup yields CDR1 MDHEN and CDR2 SYDVKM. Trimming cost V 11 bases and J 0 bases, with 11 bases left between them. The CDR3 is 13 amino acids. The CDR3 sequence is CAAAPLAKNIQYF. The CDR3 DNA is TGTGCCGCCGCCCCCCTAGCCAAAAACATTCAGTACTTC.

The rearrangement links TRBV19 to TRBJ1-1; the match to TRBD1 covers 7 bases. CDR3 length equals 13 residues. The germline gives CDR1 LNHDA, CDR2 SQIVND (reference sequence). Germline trimming cut 11 bases from V and 6 bases from J; bases unmatched to any gene: 12. The CDR3 sequence is CAGIDRESPEAFF. The CDR3 DNA reads TGTGCCGGTATCGACAGGGAGAGCCCTGAAGCTTTCTTT. The full variable domain, in which reference TRBV19 and TRBJ1-1 provide the parts outside the CDR3, is DGGITQSPKYLFRKEGQNVTLSCEQNLNHDAMYWYRQDPGQGLRLIYYSQIVNDFQKGDIAEGYSVSREKKESFPLTVTSAQKNPTAFYLCAGIDRESPEAFFGQGTRLTVV.

This clonotype was seen repeatedly, ten times or more. The chain uses TRBV12-3 or TRBV12-4 and TRBJ1-2, with D possibly being TRBD1 (5 bases). V lost 3 bases and J 4 bases, leaving 9 bases between the germline ends. This CDR3 is built from 13 residues. The CDR3 sequence is CASSFGAIYGYTF. The CDR3 DNA is TGTGCCAGCAGTTTTGGGGCGATCTATGGCTACACCTTC.

This clonotype was seen at least ten times. This chain uses TRBV19 with TRBJ1-2; D gene ambiguous. This CDR3 is built from 12 residues. Germline lookup yields CDR1 LNHDA and CDR2 SQIVND (reference sequence). The V gene lost 9 bases and the J gene lost 3 bases, with 11 bases spanning the gap. DNA of the CDR3: TGTGCCAGCCGCGGGTGGGACTATGGCTACACCTTC. This gives the protein CASRGWDYGYTF.

This clonotype was seen at least ten times. This chain links TRBV2 with TRBJ2-5; possible D gene TRBD1, 5 bases. CDR1 is SNHLY and CDR2 is FYNNEI in the germline V gene. The CDR3 loop spans 14 amino acids. The V end was cut by 5 bases, the J end by 0 bases, with 10 bases between. CDR3 protein: CASSSTAYQETQYF. CDR3 DNA: TGTGCCAGCAGTTCGACAGCCTACCAAGAGACCCAGTACTTC.

This chain links TRBV7-2 with TRBJ2-5; D perhaps matches TRBD2 (5 bases). The CDR3 loop spans 13 amino acids. Germline lookup yields CDR1 SGHTA and CDR2 FQGNSA. Trimming pared 5 bases from V and 9 bases from J, leaving 16 bases between. The CDR3 region is CASSPGMRGAQYF. The CDR3 region has the DNA TGTGCCAGCAGCCCCGGGATGAGAGGTGCCCAGTACTTC.

This rearrangement joins TRBV28 to TRBJ1-4; a possible D gene is TRBD1 (6 bases). The CDR3 totals 12 residues. Germline CDR1 reads MDHEN; CDR2 reads SYDVKM. Between the trimmed V and J ends, which lost 6 bases and 8 bases, there was a span of 10 bases. CDR3 bases: TGTGCCAGCAGATCCGACAGGGAAAAACTGTTTTTT. Translated: CASRSDREKLFF.

This clonotype was seen ten or more times. This chain joins TRBV6-1 and TRBJ2-2; 8 nucleotides agree with TRBD2. CDR3 length: 15 amino acids. Germline CDR1 MNHNS, CDR2 SASEGT. V lost 6 bases and J lost 2; bases outside the gene matches: 5. In nucleotides, the CDR3 is TGTGCCAGCAGAATTAGCGGGATTAACACCGGGGAGCTGTTTTTT. The encoded protein is CASRISGINTGELFF.

CDR3 DNA: TGTGCCAGCAGCTTGGACGTCGGGCAGGGGGTCAACATTCAGTACTTC. It translates to CASSLDVGQGVNIQYF. The chain is built from TRBV7-8 and TRBJ2-4; 7 positions match TRBD1. The V segment lost 3 bases and the J segment 7 bases; nucleotides outside the gene matches: 12. CDR1 and CDR2 (germline): SGHVS, FQNEAQ. This CDR3 comprises 16 residues.

This clonotype has ten or more counts. The chain uses TRBV20-1 and TRBJ2-7, with 9 positions matching TRBD1. CDR1 and CDR2 (germline): DFQATT, SNEGSKA (reference sequence). This CDR3 comprises 15 residues. Trimming took 5 bases from V and 2 from J; bases not matched to a gene: 10. As DNA, the CDR3 is TGCAGTGCTTGGGGAACCGGGACAGGGACCTACGAGCAGTACTTC. Its protein is CSAWGTGTGTYEQYF.

In its sample, this clonotype was seen many times. The DNA of the CDR3 is TGTGCCAGCTCACCCCAGGGACCTTCTGGCTACACCTTC. Its translation: CASSPQGPSGYTF. This chain uses TRBV18 with TRBJ1-2, with D possibly TRBD1 on 5 matching bases. This CDR3 has 13 residues. V was cut by 3 bases and J by 7 bases, with 12 bases left in between. Germline CDR1 KGHSH, CDR2 LQKENI.

In regard to this clonotype: This likely reflects a read error, since a far larger clone is one base away. The gene calls are TRBV6-1 and TRBJ2-3, with D tentatively TRBD1 or TRBD2 (5 bases each). In germline, CDR1 is MNHNS, CDR2 SASEGT. There are 15 residues in the CDR3. DNA of the CDR3: TGTGCCAGCAGCGCAGGGACGGACGCAGTCTATGAGCAGTCCTTC. It codes for CASSAGTDAVYEQSF.

The CDR3 DNA reads TGCAGTGCTAAGGGACTAGCGGGAGAGACCCAGTACTTC. Translating it yields CSAKGLAGETQYF. The rearrangement links TRBV20-1 to TRBJ2-5, with 12 bases matching TRBD2. This CDR3 has 13 amino acids. V lost 4 bases to trimming and J lost 4 bases; unmatched junction nucleotides: 1. Germline CDR1 and CDR2: DFQATT and SNEGSKA (reference sequence).

Regarding this clonotype: This may arise from a read error, as a much more abundant clone is one base away. This chain's CDR3 is CVSSQSGGSPQHF. The DNA of the CDR3 is TGTGTCAGCAGCCAAAGTGGGGGATCGCCCCAGCATTTT. The V and J genes are TRBV14 and TRBJ1-5, with a weak D call TRBD1 (5 bases). The CDR3 consists of 13 residues. Per germline, CDR1 SGHDN and CDR2 FVKESK.

The chain carries TRBV19 and TRBJ1-1; no clear D gene. There are 13 residues in the CDR3. The germline V gene has CDR1 LNHDA and CDR2 SQIVND (reference sequence). Trimming removed 8 bases at V and 4 bases at J, with 14 bases between. The DNA for the CDR3 is TGTGCCAGTTCGGCCGTGGGGTGCACTGAAGCTTTCTTT. Amino acids: CASSAVGCTEAFF.

This clonotype was detected only a few times. The junction and the germline gene differ at one end; a read error may be behind it. This rearrangement joins TRBV5-6 to TRBJ2-5, with a possible D match to TRBD2 (5 bases). The CDR3 totals 12 residues. Germline-derived CDR1 and CDR2 are SGHDT and YYEEEE. CDR3 in DNA: TGTGCCAGCAGCTTGCCGTGGGAGACCCAGTGCTTC. It translates to CASSLPWETQCF.

The J gene is TRBJ2-1, the V gene TRBV7-9; D gene ambiguous. CDR3 size: 13 residues. Trimming removed 1 base from V and 7 bases from J, with 8 bases in between. Germline CDR1 SEHNR, CDR2 FQNEAQ (reference sequence). CDR3 loop: CASSLVIRNEQFF. The CDR3 DNA reads as TGTGCCAGCAGCTTAGTTATCAGAAATGAGCAGTTCTTC.

This clonotype was seen a few times. This chain links TRBV19 with TRBJ1-3, with a tentative D call TRBD1 (5 bases). The CDR3 is made up of 20 amino acids. The V end was cut by 1 base, the J end by 0 bases, with 22 bases between. The germline V gene encodes CDR1 LNHDA and CDR2 SQIVND (reference sequence). The CDR3 sequence: CASSIGAAGTDYYSGNTIYF. The CDR3 coding sequence is TGTGCCAGTAGTATAGGGGCCGCCGGGACCGACTACTACTCTGGAAACACCATATATTTT.

This clonotype was counted between two and nine times. The chain combines TRBV5-5 with TRBJ2-7, with 8 positions matching TRBD1. Germline-derived CDR1 and CDR2 are SGHKS and YYEKEE (reference sequence). With 2 bases clipped from V and 3 bases from J, the junction kept 10 bases outside the gene matches. CDR3 length equals 16 residues. CDR3 sequence (DNA): TGTGCCAGCAGCTTCCGGACAGGGAACAACTTCTACGAGCAGTACTTC. Protein sequence: CASSFRTGNNFYEQYF.